Listed here are 31 T cell receptor beta chains from one sample, sequenced in a study of cytomegalovirus exposure and HLA in healthy donors. This PCR relied on a set of 60 Vbeta primers and 13 Jbeta primers. TCRdb's table, derived via immunoSEQ multiplex PCR, lists solely in-frame clones and lacks some. The record lists 100,000 to 150,000 clones, of which the ten most abundant hold 1.5% to 1.7%. Material for sequencing was PBMCs. These receptors came from a woman between 40 and 55 years old in good health and CMV-seronegative.

The CDR3 region is CASSGSLNTEAFF. The CDR3 DNA follows: TGTGCCAGCAGCGGCTCTCTGAACACTGAAGCTTTCTTT. V is TRBV19 and J is TRBJ1-1; D ambiguous. The germline CDR1 and CDR2 sequences are LNHDA and SQIVND (reference sequence). Trimming shortened V by 9 bases and J by 0 bases, and 11 bases separated the two germline ends. CDR3 length equals 13 residues. The full variable domain, rest sourced from reference TRBV19 and TRBJ1-1, is DGGITQSPKYLFRKEGQNVTLSCEQNLNHDAMYWYRQDPGQGLRLIYYSQIVNDFQKGDIAEGYSVSREKKESFPLTVTSAQKNPTAFYLCASSGSLNTEAFFGQGTRLTVV.

The J gene is TRBJ1-3, the V gene TRBV6-5; a possible D gene is TRBD1 (6 bases). Germline CDR1 and CDR2: MNHEY and SVGAGI. The CDR3 has 15 amino acids. The V end was cut by 0 bases, the J end by 5 bases, with 11 bases between. The CDR3 DNA is TGTGCCAGCAGTTACTCTCAGGGGCATAGAAACACCATATATTTT. It encodes CASSYSQGHRNTIYF.

The chain combines TRBV11-2 with TRBJ1-1; the match to TRBD1 covers 8 bases. The CDR3 is made up of 14 amino acids. Germline V gene sequence: CDR1 SGHAT, CDR2 FQNNGV. With V trimmed by 5 bases and J by 5 bases, 7 bases remained unmatched. Written as DNA, the CDR3 is TGTGCCAGCAGCACTCGACAGGGGTGGACTGAAGCTTTCTTT. Amino acid sequence: CASSTRQGWTEAFF.

CDR3: CASSLGQGIGEQYF. CDR3 sequence (DNA): TGCGCCAGCAGCTTAGGACAGGGGATAGGCGAGCAGTACTTC. V usage is TRBV5-1 and J usage is TRBJ2-7; 9 bases align to TRBD1. Trimming cost V 2 bases and J 6 bases; bases outside gene matches: 6. Germline CDR1 and CDR2: SGHRS and YFSETQ. This CDR3 has 14 amino acids.

The V and J genes are TRBV6-6 and TRBJ2-5, with 10 bases lining up with TRBD2. V trimming: 2 bases; J trimming: 7 bases; junction bases outside the gene matches: 7. Germline CDR1 MNHNY, CDR2 SVGAGI (reference sequence). The CDR3 has 15 amino acids. CDR3 nucleotides: TGTGCCAGCAGTTACGTAACTAGCGGGGACACGACCCAGTACTTC. Residues: CASSYVTSGDTTQYF.

The rearrangement joins TRBV6-5 to TRBJ2-1; 11 bases fit TRBD1. Per germline, CDR1 MNHEY and CDR2 SVGAGI. Germline trimming cut 7 bases from V and 6 bases from J; bases unmatched to any gene: 5. This CDR3 contains 14 residues. CDR3 nucleotide sequence: TGTGCCAGCATGGGGACAGGGGGTGGCAATGAGCAGTTCTTC. This encodes CASMGTGGGNEQFF.

The CDR3 here is CATQGDAEAFF. In nucleotides, the CDR3 is TGTGCCACCCAGGGGGACGCTGAAGCTTTCTTT. The chain is built from TRBV10-3 and TRBJ1-1; 7 nucleotides agree with TRBD1. Germline lookup yields CDR1 ENHRY and CDR2 SYGVKD. The CDR3 consists of 11 residues. V was pared by 10 bases and J by 6 bases, with 5 bases of the junction left unmatched.

V usage is TRBV5-4 and J usage is TRBJ2-7, with TRBD1 matching 11 bases. CDR3 length: 16 amino acids. The V segment lost 1 base and the J segment 7 bases; nucleotides outside the gene matches: 10. The germline V gene encodes CDR1 SGHNT and CDR2 YYREEE (reference sequence). CDR3 loop: CASSLFGTGGGREQYV. As DNA, the CDR3 is TGTGCCAGCAGCTTGTTTGGGACAGGGGGTGGGAGGGAGCAGTACGTC.

The chain carries TRBV5-1 and TRBJ1-4; perhaps TRBD1 as D (5 bases). Trimming pared 0 bases from V and 4 bases from J, leaving 7 bases between. This CDR3 region has 14 residues. Germline V gene sequence: CDR1 SGHRS, CDR2 YFSETQ. The DNA for the CDR3 is TGCGCCAGCAGCTTGGGGGGGGGTAATGAAAAACTGTTTTTT. Amino acids: CASSLGGGNEKLFF. Filled out from reference TRBV5-1 and TRBJ1-4, the complete variable domain reads KAGVTQTPRYLIKTRGQQVTLSCSPISGHRSVSWYQQTPGQGLQFLFEYFSETQRNKGNFPGRFSGRQFSNSRSEMNVSTLELGDSALYLCASSLGGGNEKLFFGSGTQLSVL.

The chain links TRBV7-3 to TRBJ2-5; 8 bases map to TRBD1. The V gene's germline CDR1 is SGHTA and CDR2 FQGTGA. V was clipped by 3 bases and J by 1 base; unmatched bases: 7. This CDR3 comprises 16 residues. DNA for the CDR3: TGTGCCAGCAGCTTCTATGACAGGGGCAGCCAAGAGACCCAGTACTTC. This gives the protein CASSFYDRGSQETQYF.

The chain has TRBV4-2 and TRBJ1-2, with TRBD1 identical over 8 bases. Unmatched junction bases numbered 13, after V lost 0 bases and J lost 4 bases. CDR1 LGHNA and CDR2 YNFKEQ come from the germline V gene. This CDR3 region has 18 residues. DNA of the CDR3: TGTGCCAGCAGCCAAGATCAAATCTCCCCCACAGGGGGCTATGGCTACACCTTC. Translated, it gives CASSQDQISPTGGYGYTF.

The V call is TRBV7-9, the J call TRBJ2-3; 7 bases line up with TRBD1. This CDR3 is 16 amino acids long. The trim removed 4 bases at V and 1 base at J, leaving 8 bases unmatched. Per the germline V gene, CDR1 is SEHNR and CDR2 is FQNEAQ (reference sequence). CDR3: CASSSPTGSRTDTQYF. The CDR3 bases are TGTGCCAGCAGCTCCCCGACAGGGTCACGCACAGATACGCAGTATTTT.

V and J are TRBV28 and TRBJ2-7, with 9 nucleotides matching TRBD1. J was trimmed by 0 bases and V by 6 bases; bases with no gene match: 3. From germline, CDR1 is MDHEN and CDR2 SYDVKM. The length of the CDR3 is 14 residues. The CDR3 DNA is TGTGCCAGCAGCGGACAGGGGATCTCCTACGAGCAGTACGTC. This gives the protein CASSGQGISYEQYV.

The chain recombines TRBV29-1 with TRBJ1-2; 10 bases are a match to TRBD1. Per germline, CDR1 SQVTM and CDR2 ANQGSEA. The CDR3 consists of 11 residues. V gave up 7 bases and J gave up 8 bases; unmatched junction bases: 4. The CDR3 is CSAGQGEGYTF. As DNA, the CDR3 is TGCAGCGCTGGACAGGGGGAAGGCTACACCTTC. Supplemented by reference TRBV29-1 and TRBJ1-2, the full variable domain reads SAVISQKPSRDICQRGTSLTIQCQVDSQVTMMFWYRQQPGQSLTLIATANQGSEATYESGFVIDKFPISRPNLTFSTLTVSNMSPEDSSIYLCSAGQGEGYTFGSGTRLTVV.

The chain joins TRBV28 to TRBJ1-5; D ambiguous. The CDR3 is 14 residues long. The V gene lost 5 bases and the J gene lost 5 bases, with 13 bases spanning the gap. Germline values: CDR1 MDHEN, CDR2 SYDVKM. For the CDR3, the DNA is TGTGCCAGCAGTCCCCTCCCCGGGGATCAGCCCCAGCATTTT. Translating gives CASSPLPGDQPQHF.

V gene TRBV11-3 combines with J gene TRBJ1-2; the match to TRBD1 covers 7 bases. V lost 4 bases, J lost 5 bases, and 7 bases stayed unmatched. Germline V gene lookup returns CDR1 SGHNT and CDR2 YENEEA. The CDR3 totals 14 residues. DNA of the CDR3: TGTGCCAGCAGCTACCGGGACAGTGAATATGGCTACACCTTC. Translated: CASSYRDSEYGYTF. Based on the CDR3 plus reference TRBV11-3 and TRBJ1-2, the full variable domain is EAGVVQSPRYKIIEKKQPVAFWCNPISGHNTLYWYLQNLGQGPELLIRYENEEAVDDSQLPKDRFSAERLKGVDSTLKIQPAELGDSAVYLCASSYRDSEYGYTFGSGTRLTVV.

The chain couples TRBV5-4 to TRBJ1-1; D is perhaps TRBD1 (6 bases). Germline CDR1 and CDR2: SGHNT and YYREEE (reference sequence). This CDR3 is 18 amino acids long. Trimming removed 1 base at V and 1 base at J, with 20 bases between. The CDR3 reads CASSLYPVGGGQNTEAFF. For the CDR3, the DNA is TGTGCCAGCAGCTTGTACCCCGTCGGGGGGGGGCAGAACACTGAAGCTTTCTTT.

V gene TRBV23-1 combines with J gene TRBJ2-3; D remains ambiguous. TRBV23-1 is an open reading frame, and its role is uncertain. The length of the CDR3 is 11 residues. The ends were cut back, 11 bases at V and 2 bases at J, with 8 bases in the middle. This chain's CDR3 is CALRFTDTQYF. The CDR3 DNA reads TGCGCCCTGAGATTCACAGATACGCAGTATTTT.

The chain combines TRBV18 with TRBJ1-4; D is ambiguous. The DNA end is more similar to TRBJ2-2, so the J call may be wrong. Germline values: CDR1 KGHSH, CDR2 LQKENI. The CDR3 consists of 11 residues. The CDR3 loop reads CASSPGRELFF. In DNA form, the CDR3 reads TGTGCCAGCTCACCAGGAAGGGAGCTGTTTTTT.

The chain couples TRBV6-6 to TRBJ1-3; tentative D call: TRBD1 (6 bases). V shed 6 bases and J shed 0 bases, with 12 bases lying between them. Germline lookup yields CDR1 MNHNY and CDR2 SVGAGI (reference sequence). CDR3 size: 15 residues. The CDR3 here is CASSRGQSSGNTIYF. The DNA for the CDR3 is TGTGCCAGCAGCCGGGGACAAAGCTCTGGAAACACCATATATTTT.

The J gene is TRBJ2-3, the V gene TRBV5-1; D is undetermined. Deletions cut 4 bases from V and 2 bases from J, with 17 bases between. CDR1 and CDR2 (germline): SGHRS, YFSETQ. The length of the CDR3 is 16 residues. As DNA, the CDR3 is TGCGCCAGCAGCCCTGCGCCCCTGATTAACACAGATACGCAGTATTTT. Translation gives CASSPAPLINTDTQYF.

This chain links TRBV19 with TRBJ2-1, with 12 bases lining up with TRBD2. The V gene's germline CDR1 is LNHDA and CDR2 SQIVND (reference sequence). V lost 2 bases to trimming and J lost 8 bases; unmatched junction nucleotides: 13. The CDR3 totals 18 residues. The CDR3 is CASSISGGTSGWMDEQFF. CDR3 nucleotides: TGTGCCAGTAGTATAAGTGGCGGGACTAGCGGGTGGATGGATGAGCAGTTCTTC. Full variable domain (rest looked up from reference TRBV19 and TRBJ2-1): DGGITQSPKYLFRKEGQNVTLSCEQNLNHDAMYWYRQDPGQGLRLIYYSQIVNDFQKGDIAEGYSVSREKKESFPLTVTSAQKNPTAFYLCASSISGGTSGWMDEQFFGPGTRLTVL.

This chain links TRBV5-1 with TRBJ1-1; D remains unclear. Per germline, CDR1 SGHRS and CDR2 YFSETQ. V was trimmed by 0 bases and J by 0 bases, leaving 6 bases between them. The CDR3 has 14 residues. CDR3 loop: CASSLGEVNTEAFF. The CDR3 DNA reads TGCGCCAGCAGCTTGGGGGAGGTGAACACTGAAGCTTTCTTT.

V gene TRBV9 combines with J gene TRBJ2-3; 12 positions agree with TRBD2. The CDR3 is made up of 14 amino acids. V shed 3 bases and J 12 bases; nucleotides not matched to a gene: 8. Germline CDR1 SGDLS, CDR2 YYNGEE. In DNA form, the CDR3 reads TGTGCCAGCAGCGGCGGACTAGCGGGGCGATACCAGTATTTT. It translates to CASSGGLAGRYQYF. Combining the CDR3 with reference TRBV9 and TRBJ2-3 gives the whole variable domain DSGVTQTPKHLITATGQRVTLRCSPRSGDLSVYWYQQSLDQGLQFLIQYYNGEERAKGNILERFSAQQFPDLHSELNLSSLELGDSALYFCASSGGLAGRYQYFGPGTRLTVL.

The chain carries TRBV5-3 and TRBJ2-2; D is unresolved. TRBV5-3 is classed as an ORF, of uncertain function. This CDR3 region has 16 residues. V lost 0 bases, J lost 1 base, and 10 bases lay in between. This CDR3 is CARSLACRRNTGELFF. The CDR3 coding sequence is TGTGCCAGAAGCTTGGCCTGTCGGAGGAACACCGGGGAGCTGTTTTTT.

CDR3 region: CASSEADRYQETQYF. In DNA, the CDR3 is TGTGCCAGCAGTGAAGCGGACAGGTACCAAGAGACCCAGTACTTC. The chain employs TRBV6-1 and TRBJ2-5; 7 bases are a match to TRBD1. The CDR3 extends over 15 amino acids. With V trimmed by 0 bases and J by 0 bases, 1 base remained unmatched. Germline V gene data show CDR1 as MNHNS and CDR2 as SASEGT.

In DNA, the CDR3 is TGTGCCAGCAGGAAACAGGGTGGCCAAGAGACCCAGTACTTC. Its translation is CASRKQGGQETQYF. The chain carries TRBV6-1 and TRBJ2-5; tentative D call: TRBD1 (6 bases). Germline values: CDR1 MNHNS, CDR2 SASEGT. The CDR3 loop spans 14 amino acids. The V gene lost 6 bases and the J gene lost 1 base, with 12 bases spanning the gap.

The chain combines TRBV7-9 with TRBJ2-2, with TRBD1 as a possible D gene (5 bases). CDR1 SEHNR and CDR2 FQNEAQ come from the germline V gene (reference sequence). This CDR3 has 15 residues. Trimming removed 6 bases from V and 2 bases from J, with 13 bases in between. As DNA, the CDR3 is TGTGCCAGCAGGGATCAGGGAATAAACACCGGGGAGCTGTTTTTT. It is translated as CASRDQGINTGELFF.

The chain carries TRBV19 and TRBJ2-1, with a tentative D call TRBD2 (5 bases). V was shortened by 0 bases and J by 0 bases, with 15 bases between the two germline ends. Germline lookup yields CDR1 LNHDA and CDR2 SQIVND (reference sequence). This CDR3 has 18 residues. Here the CDR3 reads CASSIEAGIYSSYNEQFF. The CDR3 nucleotides read TGTGCCAGTAGTATAGAGGCCGGGATTTACAGCTCCTACAATGAGCAGTTCTTC.

The V gene is TRBV21-1, the J gene TRBJ2-7; whether TRBD2, the table's D call, matches the DNA was not checked. TRBV21-1 is labeled a pseudogene. The length of the CDR3 is 17 residues. CDR3 sequence (DNA): TGTGCCAGCAGCACCGATAGGCCTATATTTGTCGGAGAGTGGCGGTACGTC. It codes for CASSTDRPIFVGEWRYV.

This sequence joins TRBV6-5 and TRBJ2-7, with 12 bases identical to TRBD1. V shed 6 bases, J shed 7 bases, and the junction held 4 bases outside the gene matches. The CDR3 is 13 residues long. Germline V gene lookup returns CDR1 MNHEY and CDR2 SVGAGI. This CDR3 is CASRGTGGGEQYV. The CDR3 region has the DNA TGTGCCAGCAGGGGGACAGGGGGCGGTGAGCAGTACGTC.